The clone carrying this TCR beta chain was found a few times. Its antigen is as yet unknown. The sample comes from a study of CD8+ T cells in alopecia areata. The authors extracted RNA and reverse transcribed it into cDNA as the sequencing template. The table came from immunoSEQ multiplex PCR; TCRdb's copy has only in-frame clones and leaves some out. The sample includes a few thousand clones, around two thirds of them seen just once. The germline V and J ends were trimmed by 5 bases and 2 bases, with 8 bases remaining between them. The CDR3 runs 13 residues. Germline V CDR1 and CDR2: SGHRS, YFSETQ. Study-level findings and limits: Lesional scalp, notably in alopecia totalis/universalis, had clonality above that of normal scalp. Possibly as an HLA-related effect, TCR sharing across patients appeared less clear than in mice. Normal skin contains resident alphabeta T cells, and these are also sequenced in scalp samples.

The J gene is TRBJ1-5, the V gene TRBV5-1, with D possibly being TRBD1 (5 bases). This receptor was identified in a human donor in good health. Sequencing was performed on skin. The CDR3 DNA is TGCGCCAGCAGAGAAGGGGGCAATCAGCCCCAGCATTTT. Residues: CASREGGNQPQHF.